The next 7 T cell receptor beta chains were all read from a single sample in a study of identical twins (dated by TCRdb to the mid-2010s). Library method: 5' RACE. The data were produced on an Illumina HiSeq 2000. Starting from the raw public reads, TCRdb applied fastp trimming at Q25, assembled clones with MiXCR and retained in-frame beta chains. CDR3 protein sequences are deduplicated, and each keeps its most common genes and DNA. For this sample there are fewer than 500,000 distinct CDR3 sequences; 20% to 25% appear just once. The top ten constitute 2.9% of the sample. In addition, the sample was reused for a study of T cells expressing NK-cell markers.

Sequences were obtained from CD4+ T cells sorted from blood. The receptors come from a woman aged 18-30 years in good health.

This clonotype appeared a few times. The CDR3 region has the DNA TGTGCCAGCAGCTCCTGGACAGTGTTCACTGAAGCTTTCTTT. Amino acids: CASSSWTVFTEAFF. This sequence joins TRBV7-6 and TRBJ1-1, with D possibly matching TRBD1 (6 bases). V dropped 4 bases and J dropped 4 bases, with 13 bases sitting between them. The CDR3 runs 14 residues. Germline lookup yields CDR1 SGHVS and CDR2 FNYEAQ.

V is TRBV10-3 and J is TRBJ2-1; D may correspond to TRBD1 or TRBD2 (5 bases each). V shed 0 bases and J shed 8 bases, with 8 bases lying between them. Germline V gene data show CDR1 as ENHRY and CDR2 as SYGVKD. The CDR3 has 13 amino acids. The CDR3 here is CAISESVGDEQFF. The CDR3 DNA follows: TGTGCCATCAGTGAGTCGGTGGGGGATGAGCAGTTCTTC.

The V gene is TRBV5-1, the J gene TRBJ2-1, with 12 bases lining up with TRBD1. Per germline, CDR1 SGHRS and CDR2 YFSETQ. The CDR3 runs 16 residues. The trim removed 5 bases at V and 4 bases at J, leaving 7 bases unmatched. The CDR3 loop reads CASSQGTGGPYNEQFF. CDR3 nucleotide sequence: TGCGCCAGCAGTCAGGGGACAGGGGGCCCTTACAATGAGCAGTTCTTC.

This chain uses TRBV9 with TRBJ2-3; 9 bases align to TRBD2. Germline assignment: CDR1 SGDLS and CDR2 YYNGEE. With V trimmed by 3 bases and J by 0 bases, 5 bases remained unmatched. The CDR3 runs to 16 residues. The CDR3, as DNA: TGTGCCAGCAGCGCGCTAGCGGGGACTAGCACAGATACGCAGTATTTT. It codes for CASSALAGTSTDTQYF.

V and J are TRBV10-3 and TRBJ1-5, with TRBD1 matching over 8 bases. Germline V lookup: CDR1 ENHRY, CDR2 SYGVKD. The V and J ends lost 6 bases and 6 bases, in that order; junction bases with no gene match: 7. The CDR3 length is 14 residues. Written as DNA, the CDR3 is TGTGCCATCAGCAGACAGGGGCAGGCTCAGCCCCAGCATTTT. Its protein is CAISRQGQAQPQHF.

V usage is TRBV7-2 and J usage is TRBJ2-7; D uncertain. CDR1 is SGHTA, CDR2 FQGNSA, per germline. This CDR3 spans 13 amino acids. The V and J ends lost 4 bases and 2 bases respectively, with 9 bases between them. CDR3 nucleotide sequence: TGTGCCAGCAGCTCCCTATGGGCCTACGAGCAGTACTTC. It yields the protein CASSSLWAYEQYF.

This clonotype was counted a few times. The chain recombines TRBV7-2 with TRBJ2-7; TRBD2 agrees at 8 bases. J gave up 4 bases and V 6 bases, and 8 bases lay outside the gene matches. The CDR3 length is 14 residues. Germline V gene data show CDR1 as SGHTA and CDR2 as FQGNSA. The CDR3 reads CASSNRAGVYEQYF. The DNA for the CDR3 is TGTGCCAGCAGTAACAGAGCGGGGGTATACGAGCAGTACTTC.